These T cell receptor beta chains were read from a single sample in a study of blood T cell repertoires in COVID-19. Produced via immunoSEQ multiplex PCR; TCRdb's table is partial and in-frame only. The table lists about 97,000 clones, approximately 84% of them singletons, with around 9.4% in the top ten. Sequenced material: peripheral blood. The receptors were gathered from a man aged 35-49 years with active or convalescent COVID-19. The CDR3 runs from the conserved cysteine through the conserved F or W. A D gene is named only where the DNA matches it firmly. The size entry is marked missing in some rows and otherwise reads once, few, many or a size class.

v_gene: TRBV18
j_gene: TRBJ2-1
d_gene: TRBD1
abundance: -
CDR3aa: CASSPNRGQSSYNEQFF
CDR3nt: TGTGCCAGCTCACCGAACAGGGGACAGAGCTCCTACAATGAGCAGTTCTTC

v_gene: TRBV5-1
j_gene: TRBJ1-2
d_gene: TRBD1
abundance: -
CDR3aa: CASSPPDRGEGYTF
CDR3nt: TGCGCCAGCAGCCCCCCCGACAGGGGGGAGGGCTACACCTTC

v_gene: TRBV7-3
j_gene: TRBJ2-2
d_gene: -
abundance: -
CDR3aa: CASSLGRGTGELFF
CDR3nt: TGTGCCAGCAGCTTAGGCAGGGGTACCGGGGAGCTGTTTTTT

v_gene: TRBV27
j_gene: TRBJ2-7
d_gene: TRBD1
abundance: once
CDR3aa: CASSLQFIQTGDNEQYF
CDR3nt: TGTGCCAGCAGTTTGCAGTTTATTCAGACAGGGGATAACGAGCAGTACTTC

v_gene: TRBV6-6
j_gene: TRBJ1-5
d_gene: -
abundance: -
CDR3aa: CASSPSVQGLWGNQPQHF
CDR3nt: TGTGCCAGCAGTCCCAGTGTTCAGGGATTATGGGGCAATCAGCCCCAGCATTTT

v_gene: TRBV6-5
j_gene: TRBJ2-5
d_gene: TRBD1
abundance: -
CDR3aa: CASTSDRGRETQYF
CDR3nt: TGTGCCAGCACGAGTGACAGGGGTCGAGAGACCCAGTACTTC

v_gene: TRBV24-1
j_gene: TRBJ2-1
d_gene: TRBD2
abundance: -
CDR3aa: CATSDRASGINEQFF
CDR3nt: TGTGCCACCAGTGATCGGGCTAGCGGGATTAATGAGCAGTTCTTC

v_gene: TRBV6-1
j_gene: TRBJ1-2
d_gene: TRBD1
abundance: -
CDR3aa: CASSGSTGTGGFWTYYGYTF
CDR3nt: TGTGCCAGCAGTGGTAGTACCGGGACAGGGGGCTTCTGGACGTACTATGGCTACACCTTC

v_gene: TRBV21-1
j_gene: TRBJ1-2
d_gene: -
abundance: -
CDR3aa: CASSYRGGYTF
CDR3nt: TGTGCCAGCAGTTACAGGGGTGGCTACACCTTC

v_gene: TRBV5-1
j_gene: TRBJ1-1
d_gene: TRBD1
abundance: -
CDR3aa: CASSLEGLRTGEAFF
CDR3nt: TGCGCCAGCAGCTTGGAAGGTCTTCGGACAGGGGAAGCTTTCTTT

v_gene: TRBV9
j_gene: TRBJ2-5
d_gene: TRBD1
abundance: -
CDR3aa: CASSVEGAGLRQETQYF
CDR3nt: TGTGCCAGCAGCGTAGAGGGGGCAGGGCTTCGGCAAGAGACCCAGTACTTC

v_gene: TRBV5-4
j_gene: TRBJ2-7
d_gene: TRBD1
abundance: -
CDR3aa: CASSLRGLGTDREQYF
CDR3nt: TGTGCCAGCAGCTTGCGCGGCCTTGGGACAGACAGGGAGCAGTACTTC

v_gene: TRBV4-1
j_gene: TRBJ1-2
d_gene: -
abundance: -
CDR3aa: CASSQAPWGGYTF
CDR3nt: TGCGCCAGCAGCCAAGCCCCCTGGGGCGGCTACACCTTC

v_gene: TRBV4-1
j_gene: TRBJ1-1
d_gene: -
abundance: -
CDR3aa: CASSQQEMGPNTEAFF
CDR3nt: TGCGCCAGCAGCCAACAGGAGATGGGGCCTAACACTGAAGCTTTCTTT

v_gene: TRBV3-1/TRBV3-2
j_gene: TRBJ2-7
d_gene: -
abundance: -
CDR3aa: CASSYNYEQYF
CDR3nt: TGTGCCAGCAGCTACAACTACGAGCAGTACTTC

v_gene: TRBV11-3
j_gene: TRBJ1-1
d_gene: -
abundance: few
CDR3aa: CASSLGPVNTEAFF
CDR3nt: TGTGCCAGCAGCTTAGGTCCGGTGAACACTGAAGCTTTCTTT

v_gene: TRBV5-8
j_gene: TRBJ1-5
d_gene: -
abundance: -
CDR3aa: CASSLAGQGWKPQHF
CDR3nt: TGTGCCAGCAGCTTGGCCGGGCAGGGTTGGAAGCCCCAGCATTTT

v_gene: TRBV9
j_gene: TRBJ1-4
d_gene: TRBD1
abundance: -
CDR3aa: CASSVEVGGQGARGEKLFF
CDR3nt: TGTGCCAGCAGCGTAGAGGTGGGGGGACAGGGGGCGCGAGGCGAAAAACTGTTTTTT

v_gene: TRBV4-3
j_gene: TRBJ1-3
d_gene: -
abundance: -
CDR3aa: CASSQAEVFSGNTIYF
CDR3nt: TGCGCCAGCAGCCAAGCTGAGGTGTTCTCTGGAAACACCATATATTTT

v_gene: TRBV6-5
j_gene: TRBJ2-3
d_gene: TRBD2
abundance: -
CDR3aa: CASSYSRGGADTQYF
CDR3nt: TGTGCCAGCAGTTACTCCCGGGGGGGCGCAGATACGCAGTATTTT

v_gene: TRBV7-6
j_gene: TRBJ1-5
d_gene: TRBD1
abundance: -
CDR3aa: CASSLGGTGGRQPQHF
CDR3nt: TGTGCCAGCAGCTTAGGAGGGACAGGGGGCAGGCAGCCCCAGCATTTT

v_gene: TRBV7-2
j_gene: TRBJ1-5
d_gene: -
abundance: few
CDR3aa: CASSPNSNQPQHF
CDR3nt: TGTGCCAGCAGCCCTAATAGCAATCAGCCCCAGCATTTT

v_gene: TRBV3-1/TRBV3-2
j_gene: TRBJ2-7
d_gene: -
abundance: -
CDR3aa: CASSDYTTKGYYEQYF
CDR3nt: TGTGCCAGCAGCGATTACACCACGAAGGGGTACTACGAGCAGTACTTC

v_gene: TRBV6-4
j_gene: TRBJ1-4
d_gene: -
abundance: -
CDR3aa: CASSREEGVGKLFF
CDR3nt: TGTGCCAGCAGCAGGGAAGAAGGGGTTGGAAAACTGTTTTTT

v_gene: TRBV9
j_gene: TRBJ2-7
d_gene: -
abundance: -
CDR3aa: CASSVGTGWKSDYEQYF
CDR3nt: TGTGCCAGCAGCGTAGGCACAGGGTGGAAATCGGACTACGAGCAGTACTTC